This TCR beta chain was sequenced in a study of PD-1 blockade in classical Hodgkin lymphoma. Overall study results and limits: Prior therapy or disease activity may underlie the repertoire differences, whose causes remain undefined. Diminished baseline TCR diversity has been reported in newly diagnosed patients relative to healthy donors. Whereas CD4+ TCR diversity had risen significantly by C4D1, CD8+ TCR diversity had not. Partial responders and progressors had significantly lower baseline TCR diversity.

Here immunoSEQ multiplex PCR was the method, and the copy in TCRdb shows in-frame clones only, minus some. The data show thousands of clones, approximately 72% seen once. With regard to this clone: Its antigen remains unidentified.

CDR3 length equals 15 residues. CDR1 and CDR2 (germline): LNHNV, YYDKDF (reference sequence). The germline V and J ends were trimmed by 2 bases and 8 bases, with 16 bases remaining between them. As to time point: cycle 4 day 1 (C4D1), after less than 7 weeks of nivolumab. Each and every patient relapsed after autologous stem cell transplantation, and patients got differing brentuximab vedotin exposure. The study isolated CD8+ T cells from thawed PBMCs by magnetic negative selection. Sequences were derived from CD8+ T cells from blood, sampled before the fourth cycle of nivolumab. The rearrangement joins TRBV15 to TRBJ2-1, with a tentative D call TRBD2 (7 bases). The source of this sequence is a human donor with classical Hodgkin lymphoma. Here the CDR3 reads CATSRRGAGSDEQFF. The CDR3 DNA sequence: TGTGCCACCAGCAGACGGGGGGCCGGGAGCGATGAGCAGTTCTTC.